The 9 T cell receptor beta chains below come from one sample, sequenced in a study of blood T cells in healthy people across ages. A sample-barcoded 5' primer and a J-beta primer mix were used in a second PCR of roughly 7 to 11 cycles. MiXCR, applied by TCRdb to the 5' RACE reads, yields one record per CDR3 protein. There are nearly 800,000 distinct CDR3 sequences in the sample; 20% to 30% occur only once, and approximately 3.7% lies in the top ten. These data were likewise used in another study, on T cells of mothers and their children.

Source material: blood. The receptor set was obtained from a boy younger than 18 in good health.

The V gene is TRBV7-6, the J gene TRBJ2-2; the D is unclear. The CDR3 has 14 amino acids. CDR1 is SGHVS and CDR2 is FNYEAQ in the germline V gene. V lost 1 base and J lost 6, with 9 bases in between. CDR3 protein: CASSLDSGPGELFF. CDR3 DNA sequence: TGTGCCAGCAGCTTAGATTCGGGTCCCGGGGAGCTGTTTTTT.

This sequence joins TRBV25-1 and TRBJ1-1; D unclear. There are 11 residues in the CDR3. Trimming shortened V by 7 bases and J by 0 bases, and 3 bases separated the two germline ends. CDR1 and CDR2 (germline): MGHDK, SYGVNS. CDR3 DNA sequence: TGTGCCAGCATCATGAACACTGAAGCTTTCTTT. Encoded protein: CASIMNTEAFF.

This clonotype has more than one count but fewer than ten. CDR3 residues: CSATPFPSGDGEQYF. The CDR3 DNA sequence: TGCAGTGCTACCCCTTTTCCTAGCGGGGACGGCGAGCAGTACTTC. This chain joins TRBV20-1 and TRBJ2-1; 9 bases are a match to TRBD2. TRBJ2-7 matches the DNA end more closely, so the J call is doubtful. This CDR3 has 15 residues. The V gene's germline CDR1 is DFQATT and CDR2 SNEGSKA (reference sequence).

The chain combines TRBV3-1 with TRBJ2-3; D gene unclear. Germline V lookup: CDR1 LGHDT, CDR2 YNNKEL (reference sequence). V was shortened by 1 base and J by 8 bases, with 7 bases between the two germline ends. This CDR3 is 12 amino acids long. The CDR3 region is CASSQVMSTQYF. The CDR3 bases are TGTGCCAGCAGCCAAGTTATGAGTACGCAGTATTTT.

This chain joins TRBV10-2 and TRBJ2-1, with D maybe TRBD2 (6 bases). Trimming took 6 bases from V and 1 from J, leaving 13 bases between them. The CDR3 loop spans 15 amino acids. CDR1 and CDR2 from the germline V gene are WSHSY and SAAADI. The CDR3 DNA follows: TGCGCCAGCAGGGAGGGAGTAGGATCCTACAATGAGCAGTTCTTC. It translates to CASREGVGSYNEQFF.

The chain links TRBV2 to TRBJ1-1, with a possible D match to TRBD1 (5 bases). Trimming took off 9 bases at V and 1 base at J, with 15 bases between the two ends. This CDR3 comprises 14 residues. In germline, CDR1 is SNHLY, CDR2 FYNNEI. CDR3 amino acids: CASTSFRENTEAFF. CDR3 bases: TGTGCCAGTACATCCTTCAGGGAGAACACTGAAGCTTTCTTT.

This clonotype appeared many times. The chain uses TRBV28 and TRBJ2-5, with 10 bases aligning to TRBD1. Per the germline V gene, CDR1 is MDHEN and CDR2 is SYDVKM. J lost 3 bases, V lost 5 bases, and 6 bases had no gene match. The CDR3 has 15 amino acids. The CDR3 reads CASSAPGQGKETQYF. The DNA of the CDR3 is TGTGCCAGCAGTGCCCCGGGACAGGGGAAAGAGACCCAGTACTTC.

The chain's CDR3 is CASSQVVGTHQPQHF. In nucleotides, the CDR3 is TGTGCCAGCAGCCAAGTGGTAGGGACGCATCAGCCCCAGCATTTT. The chain recombines TRBV4-2 with TRBJ1-5; maybe TRBD1 (5 bases). With 1 base removed from V and 5 bases from J, the gap between germline ends came to 12 bases. Germline CDR1 reads LGHNA; CDR2 reads YNFKEQ. The length of the CDR3 is 15 residues.

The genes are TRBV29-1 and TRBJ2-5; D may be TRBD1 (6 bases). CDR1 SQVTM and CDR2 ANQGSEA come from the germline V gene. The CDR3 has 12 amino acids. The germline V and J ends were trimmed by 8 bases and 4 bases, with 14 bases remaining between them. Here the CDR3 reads CSTHRASETQYF. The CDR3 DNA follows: TGCAGCACTCACAGGGCGTCAGAGACCCAGTACTTC.